This entry is about one T cell receptor (beta chain). Some clones are missing from TCRdb's copy, which holds only in-frame ones; the method was immunoSEQ multiplex PCR. The table includes 70,000 or so clones, 85% to 95% detected once. This record comes from a study of T cells after somatic rescue of genetic block. Trimming took 0 bases from V and 3 from J; bases not matched to a gene: 1. The germline gives CDR1 KGHSH, CDR2 LQKENI. The CDR3 runs to 15 residues. The chain joins TRBV18 to TRBJ1-1, with 10 bases lining up with TRBD1. This TCR was recovered from a man aged 35 to 55. Specimen: peripheral blood mononuclear cells (PBMCs). CDR3 protein: CASSPPGTGDTEAFF. For the CDR3, the DNA is TGTGCCAGCTCACCACCGGGGACAGGGGACACTGAAGCTTTCTTT.